This TCR beta chain came from a study of blood T cells in healthy people across ages. Concerning this clonotype: The antigen remains unidentified.

This CDR3 has 15 amino acids. Germline V gene data show CDR1 as ENHRY and CDR2 as SYGVKD. J gave up 3 bases and V 3 bases, and 5 bases lay outside the gene matches. Through a sample-barcoded 5' primer and a J-beta primer mix, a second PCR was run for 7 to 11 cycles. MiXCR, applied by TCRdb to the 5' RACE reads, yields one record per CDR3 protein. The sample includes about 640,000 distinct CDR3 sequences, 58% seen only once; the top ten take more than 35%. Overall study results and limits: Estimates of total diversity, which came from one million sequenced T cells, were considered to be underestimates.

The source is a man in his sixties in good health. The genes are TRBV10-3 and TRBJ1-2; 9 bases are shared with TRBD1. Source material: blood. The CDR3 nucleotides read TGTGCCATCAGTGATCGACAGGGGGAGTACTATGGCTACACCTTC. Amino acids: CAISDRQGEYYGYTF.